The rows below give T cell receptor beta chains drawn from one sample of a study of T cells in localized non-small cell lung cancer. Sequencing was performed with immunoSEQ multiplex PCR; in TCRdb, only in-frame clones are kept and a portion is missing. The sample shows 15,000 or so clones, 89% of them seen only once. Material: peripheral blood mononuclear cells, obtained before any cancer treatment. These receptors came from a man aged 40 to 69 with stage III lung adenocarcinoma. CDR3s include the opening cysteine and the closing phenylalanine or tryptophan. D genes are given only for firm matches. A clone size is listed for some rows: how often the clone was seen (once, few, many), or a class if it is expanded.

d_call	v_call	clone_size	j_call	cdr3_length	cdr3_aa	cdr3_nt
NA	TRBV18	NA	TRBJ1-1	14	CASSNQGFNTEAFF	TGTGCCAGCTCGAACCAGGGGTTTAACACTGAAGCTTTCTTT
NA	TRBV19	few	TRBJ1-2	13	CASSPQGFYGYTF	TGTGCCAGTAGTCCGCAGGGGTTCTATGGCTACACCTTC
TRBD2	TRBV5-1	NA	TRBJ2-4	15	CASSWERGVKNIQYF	TGCGCCAGCAGCTGGGAGCGGGGGGTCAAAAACATTCAGTACTTC
NA	TRBV7-2	NA	TRBJ2-5	12	CASSQPGETQYF	TGTGCCAGCAGCCAACCCGGAGAGACCCAGTACTTC
TRBD2	TRBV6-1	NA	TRBJ2-5	15	CASSEGGGRQETQYF	TGTGCCAGCAGTGAAGGGGGCGGGAGGCAAGAGACCCAGTACTTC
TRBD1	TRBV28	NA	TRBJ1-5	15	CASRSNRGQVQPQHF	TGTGCCAGCAGGTCAAACAGGGGGCAGGTTCAGCCCCAGCATTTT
NA	TRBV28	NA	TRBJ2-3	16	CASSLPSHPPTDTQYF	TGTGCCAGCAGTTTACCTTCCCATCCCCCCACAGATACGCAGTATTTT
NA	TRBV6-5	once	TRBJ2-7	14	CASSYSRGYYEQYF	TGTGCCAGCAGTTACTCCAGAGGTTACTACGAGCAGTACTTC
TRBD1	TRBV6-1	NA	TRBJ2-1	15	CASSEMQGANNEQFF	TGTGCCAGCAGTGAAATGCAGGGGGCCAACAATGAGCAGTTCTTC
TRBD1	TRBV4-3	few	TRBJ2-7	15	CASSRYRDSVDEQYF	TGCGCCAGCAGCCGCTACCGGGACAGTGTCGACGAGCAGTACTTC
TRBD2	TRBV28	NA	TRBJ2-3	17	CASSTWGGGPEGDTQYF	TGTGCCAGCAGTACATGGGGGGGAGGGCCGGAAGGAGATACGCAGTATTTT
NA	TRBV5-3	NA	TRBJ2-7	13	CARSLGFSYEQYF	TGTGCCAGAAGCTTGGGCTTCTCCTACGAGCAGTACTTC
NA	TRBV11-2	NA	TRBJ1-5	14	CASSLAVSGQPQHF	TGTGCCAGCAGCTTGGCGGTTTCAGGTCAGCCCCAGCATTTT
NA	TRBV28	NA	TRBJ1-1	15	CASRMWQEISTEAFF	TGTGCCAGCAGGATGTGGCAGGAGATCTCCACTGAAGCTTTCTTT
NA	TRBV27	NA	TRBJ2-3	15	CASSLSLHNTDTQYF	TGTGCCAGCAGTTTATCCCTCCACAACACAGATACGCAGTATTTT
NA	TRBV11-2	NA	TRBJ2-3	15	CASSLSGRLTDTQYF	TGTGCCAGCAGCTTAAGTGGCCGACTCACAGATACGCAGTATTTT
NA	TRBV14	NA	TRBJ2-7	12	CASSPKGVGQYF	TGTGCCAGCAGCCCCAAAGGGGTAGGGCAGTACTTC
TRBD1	TRBV10-1	NA	TRBJ2-5	13	CASSGQIRETQYF	TGCGCCAGCTCGGGACAGATCCGAGAGACCCAGTACTTC
NA	TRBV7-9	NA	TRBJ2-2	15	CASSLDRRNTGELFF	TGTGCCAGCAGCTTAGATCGCAGGAACACCGGGGAGCTGTTTTTT
NA	TRBV5-6	NA	TRBJ2-7	11	CASSLLSEQYF	TGTGCCAGCAGCTTGTTAAGCGAGCAGTACTTC
NA	TRBV28	NA	TRBJ1-2	18	CASSSGLTPGRGRYGYTF	TGTGCCAGCAGTTCGGGTCTCACGCCTGGGCGGGGGAGATATGGCTACACCTTC